This T cell receptor (beta chain) was documented in a study of T-cell reconstitution after alpha-beta-depleted transplantation in children. Unique molecular identifiers were used in preparing the TCRbeta library. TCRdb re-called the PCR reads through MiXCR, storing one row per CDR3 protein. The data contain 400,000 to 500,000 distinct CDR3 sequences, approximately 11% of them seen just once; the ten biggest clones take up roughly 5%. Germline V gene data show CDR1 as GTSNPN and CDR2 as SVGIG (reference sequence). The CDR3 has 14 residues. J lost 1 base, V lost 2 bases, and 4 bases had no gene match. The sample here was PBMCs from the stem cell graft donor, taken from the stem cell graft. The source of this sequence is a human donor who donated a stem cell graft to a child with acute myeloid leukemia. V and J are TRBV30 and TRBJ1-1, with 7 positions matching TRBD1. The CDR3 nucleotides read TGTGCCTGGAGTTATGGGACAGCGAACACTGAAGCTTTCTTT. Amino acid sequence: CAWSYGTANTEAFF.